Presented here are 25 T cell receptor beta chains from one specimen sequenced in a study of siplizumab effects on memory and regulatory T cells. Some clones are missing from TCRdb's copy, which holds only in-frame ones; the method was immunoSEQ multiplex PCR. Counted here are about 100,000 clones, approximately 91% occurring once; the ten biggest clones make up roughly 0.16%. The sequenced sample consisted of CD4+ T cells sorted from blood. These receptors came from a human donor in good health.

V is TRBV11-2 and J is TRBJ2-3; 10 nucleotides agree with TRBD2. The V segment lost 0 bases and the J segment 2 bases; nucleotides outside the gene matches: 8. The CDR3 loop spans 18 amino acids. Germline assignment: CDR1 SGHAT and CDR2 FQNNGV. CDR3 in DNA: TGTGCCAGCAGCTTAGACCTTTCACTAGCGGGGAACACAGATACGCAGTATTTT. This gives the protein CASSLDLSLAGNTDTQYF.

To note about this clone: At one end, the junction sequence differs from germline, possibly due to a read error. The chain joins TRBV19 to TRBJ1-1, with TRBD1 as a possible D gene (6 bases). Germline V CDR1 and CDR2: LNHDA, SQIVND (reference sequence). The CDR3 has 11 residues. As DNA, the CDR3 is TGTGCCAGTAGTAGAATCCGGACAGTTACATTT. It codes for CASSRIRTVTF. Complete variable domain (other parts from reference TRBV19 and TRBJ1-1): DGGITQSPKYLFRKEGQNVTLSCEQNLNHDAMYWYRQDPGQGLRLIYYSQIVNDFQKGDIAEGYSVSREKKESFPLTVTSAQKNPTAFYLCASSRIRTVTFGQGTRLTVV.

This clone was seen once. The chain has TRBV7-3 and TRBJ1-1, with 7 bases fitting TRBD1. Per the germline V gene, CDR1 is SGHTA and CDR2 is FQGTGA. V lost 2 bases, J lost 1 base, and 4 bases stayed unmatched. This CDR3 is 15 amino acids long. For the CDR3, the DNA is TGTGCCAGCAGCTTACTTGGGACAGAGAACACTGAAGCTTTCTTT. This codes for CASSLLGTENTEAFF. The full variable domain, in which reference TRBV7-3 and TRBJ1-1 provide the parts outside the CDR3, is GAGVSQTPSNKVTEKGKYVELRCDPISGHTALYWYRQSLGQGPEFLIYFQGTGAADDSGLPNDRFFAVRPEGSVSTLKIQRTERGDSAVYLCASSLLGTENTEAFFGQGTRLTVV.

CDR3 coding DNA: TGTGCCAGCTCACCGCCCAACAGGGTGACCTCCGGGGCCAACGTCCTGACTTTC. Translating it yields CASSPPNRVTSGANVLTF. The chain recombines TRBV18 with TRBJ2-6; maybe TRBD1 (6 bases). The CDR3 covers 18 residues. Germline V gives CDR1 KGHSH, CDR2 LQKENI. The germline V and J ends were trimmed by 3 bases and 4 bases, with 19 bases remaining between them.

The chain is built from TRBV19 and TRBJ1-2, with D maybe TRBD1 (6 bases). Trimming left V 5 bases short and J 1 base short, with 20 bases between. The CDR3 runs 17 residues. The germline V gene encodes CDR1 LNHDA and CDR2 SQIVND (reference sequence). The CDR3 nucleotides read TGTGCCAGTAGTTCTGTAGGGCTAGGGGGAGATAACTATGGCTACACCTTC. Its translation is CASSSVGLGGDNYGYTF.

This rearrangement joins TRBV11-2 to TRBJ1-4; D unclear. V was shortened by 8 bases and J by 3 bases, with 7 bases between the two germline ends. The CDR3 has 12 residues. Germline values: CDR1 SGHAT, CDR2 FQNNGV. The CDR3, as DNA: TGTGCCAGCCGGTCAGCTAATGAAAAACTGTTTTTT. This sequence encodes CASRSANEKLFF.

The chain has TRBV19 and TRBJ1-1, with 7 bases aligning to TRBD1. Germline assignment: CDR1 LNHDA and CDR2 SQIVND (reference sequence). CDR3 size: 13 residues. V shed 5 bases and J 5 bases; nucleotides not matched to a gene: 5. In DNA form, the CDR3 reads TGTGCCAGTAGTGCGACAGGGAGGACTGAAGCTTTCTTT. Its protein product is CASSATGRTEAFF.

The V call is TRBV5-6, the J call TRBJ2-7, with TRBD2 as a possible D gene (6 bases). CDR1 SGHDT and CDR2 YYEEEE come from the germline V gene. This CDR3 is 13 amino acids long. Trimming stripped 2 bases from V and 6 bases from J, with 12 bases between. The CDR3 coding sequence is TGTGCCAGCAGCTTAGCGGGTCCGGGCGAGCAGTACTTC. Its protein is CASSLAGPGEQYF.

This chain joins TRBV5-4 and TRBJ2-1, with D possibly matching TRBD2 (5 bases). The V end was cut by 3 bases, the J end by 5 bases, with 15 bases between. The germline V gene encodes CDR1 SGHNT and CDR2 YYREEE (reference sequence). The CDR3 runs to 15 residues. The chain's CDR3 is CASSSGMHDNNEQFF. CDR3 nucleotides: TGTGCCAGCAGCTCGGGGATGCACGATAACAATGAGCAGTTCTTC.

The rearrangement joins TRBV6-1 to TRBJ1-1; D call uncertain. V lost 3 bases and J 1 base, leaving 12 bases between the germline ends. The CDR3 length is 15 residues. Germline V gene data show CDR1 as MNHNS and CDR2 as SASEGT. In DNA form, the CDR3 reads TGTGCCAGCAGTGACGTGCATTTTGGGAACACTGAAGCTTTCTTT. The encoded protein is CASSDVHFGNTEAFF.

The V gene is TRBV10-1, the J gene TRBJ2-7; unclear D gene. The germline gives CDR1 WNHNN, CDR2 SYGVQD (reference sequence). Trimming took 5 bases from V and 2 from J, leaving 13 bases between them. The CDR3 consists of 14 residues. Here the CDR3 reads CASSPLRSPYEQYF. The CDR3 coding sequence is TGCGCCAGCAGTCCTCTCAGAAGCCCCTACGAGCAGTACTTC.

The chain uses TRBV6-6 and TRBJ1-2; D gene uncertain. V lost 4 bases to trimming and J lost 8 bases, with 14 bases between them. The CDR3 is 13 residues long. The germline CDR1 and CDR2 sequences are MNHNY and SVGAGI (reference sequence). CDR3 nucleotides: TGTGCCAGCAGTTTGGACGCCCTCCAGGGCTACACCTTC. This codes for CASSLDALQGYTF.

The rearrangement uses TRBV4-2 and TRBJ2-2, with D possibly called TRBD1 or TRBD2 (5 bases each). The V end was cut by 1 base, the J end by 0 bases, with 15 bases between. The CDR3 runs to 18 residues. Germline CDR1 is LGHNA and CDR2 is YNFKEQ. The DNA for the CDR3 is TGTGCCAGCAGCCAAGTAGGAGGCCAGGGCGCGAACACCGGGGAGCTGTTTTTT. It encodes CASSQVGGQGANTGELFF.

V and J are TRBV18 and TRBJ1-1; 8 positions agree with TRBD1. V gave up 3 bases and J gave up 5 bases; unmatched junction bases: 2. The CDR3 extends over 13 amino acids. Per the germline V gene, CDR1 is KGHSH and CDR2 is LQKENI. The CDR3 DNA follows: TGTGCCAGCTCACCTGACAGGGGTACTGAAGCTTTCTTT. Translated: CASSPDRGTEAFF.

The chain links TRBV5-5 to TRBJ2-7; D may be TRBD1 or TRBD2 (5 bases each). The CDR3 length is 14 residues. The germline V gene has CDR1 SGHKS and CDR2 YYEKEE (reference sequence). V was shortened by 1 base and J by 2 bases, with 10 bases between the two germline ends. CDR3 in amino acids: CASSLYGAPYEQYF. CDR3 bases: TGTGCCAGCAGCTTGTACGGGGCACCCTACGAGCAGTACTTC.

CDR3 in amino acids: CAWNDPGREKLFF. The CDR3 nucleotides are TGTGCCTGGAACGACCCGGGTCGGGAAAAACTGTTTTTT. The chain combines TRBV30 with TRBJ1-4; D ambiguous. Trimming pared 4 bases from V and 8 bases from J, leaving 14 bases between. The CDR3 extends over 13 amino acids. The germline gives CDR1 GTSNPN, CDR2 SVGIG (reference sequence).

The chain has TRBV9 and TRBJ1-1; 10 positions agree with TRBD1. This CDR3 has 15 residues. J was trimmed by 2 bases and V by 6 bases; bases with no gene match: 7. The germline V gene has CDR1 SGDLS and CDR2 YYNGEE. The CDR3 here is CASNPTGGLNTEAFF. Here the CDR3 DNA reads TGTGCCAGCAACCCGACAGGGGGCCTTAACACTGAAGCTTTCTTT.

The chain combines TRBV7-2 with TRBJ2-5; 8 bases map to TRBD2. Germline lookup yields CDR1 SGHTA and CDR2 FQGNSA. The CDR3 is made up of 15 amino acids. Trimming at V came to 4 bases and at J to 2 bases, leaving 6 bases not matched to a gene. CDR3 amino acids: CASSWVAGNQETQYF. CDR3 bases: TGTGCCAGCAGCTGGGTAGCGGGGAATCAAGAGACCCAGTACTTC.

V and J are TRBV29-1 and TRBJ1-2; 9 nucleotides agree with TRBD1. The V gene end was trimmed by 0 bases and the J gene end by 4 bases; junction bases not matched to a gene: 15. CDR1 SQVTM and CDR2 ANQGSEA come from the germline V gene. This CDR3 comprises 18 residues. DNA for the CDR3: TGCAGCGTTGAAGACCTCCGGGACAGGGTACTATCGGGCTATGGCTACACCTTC. Protein: CSVEDLRDRVLSGYGYTF. Drawing the rest from reference TRBV29-1 and TRBJ1-2, the complete variable domain is SAVISQKPSRDICQRGTSLTIQCQVDSQVTMMFWYRQQPGQSLTLIATANQGSEATYESGFVIDKFPISRPNLTFSTLTVSNMSPEDSSIYLCSVEDLRDRVLSGYGYTFGSGTRLTVV.

This chain links TRBV13 with TRBJ2-7, with 9 bases that match TRBD1. CDR3 size: 14 residues. V shed 2 bases, J shed 5 bases, and the junction held 4 bases outside the gene matches. Germline V lookup: CDR1 PRHDT, CDR2 FYEKMQ (reference sequence). The CDR3, as DNA: TGTGCCAGCAGCTTACGACAGGGGGAAAACGAGCAGTACTTC. It is translated as CASSLRQGENEQYF.

The chain couples TRBV5-1 to TRBJ1-6, with 8 bases aligning to TRBD1. Germline loops: CDR1 SGHRS, CDR2 YFSETQ. The CDR3 is made up of 16 amino acids. J lost 2 bases, V lost 4 bases, and 5 bases had no gene match. CDR3 amino acids: CASSPGTGAYNSPLHF. For the CDR3, the DNA is TGCGCCAGCAGCCCCGGGACAGGAGCCTATAATTCACCCCTCCACTTT.

CDR3 sequence: CASSLEGRRTEAFF. CDR3 nucleotides: TGTGCCAGCAGCTTAGAAGGGAGGCGGACTGAAGCTTTCTTT. The chain employs TRBV11-2 and TRBJ1-1, with D unresolved. CDR3 length: 14 amino acids. Trimming took 0 bases from V and 5 from J, leaving 10 bases between them. Looked up from germline, CDR1 is SGHAT and CDR2 is FQNNGV.

This chain links TRBV6-5 with TRBJ1-5; D not resolved. This CDR3 is 13 amino acids long. The germline V gene has CDR1 MNHEY and CDR2 SVGAGI. The ends were cut back, 7 bases at V and 1 base at J, with 8 bases in the middle. The CDR3 region is CASTQASNQPQHF. CDR3 coding DNA: TGTGCCAGCACGCAGGCAAGCAATCAGCCCCAGCATTTT.

The rearrangement links TRBV7-3 to TRBJ2-1, with 7 bases that match TRBD1. CDR3 size: 13 residues. The trim removed 5 bases at V and 10 bases at J, leaving 8 bases unmatched. Germline V gene sequence: CDR1 SGHTA, CDR2 FQGTGA. CDR3 sequence (DNA): TGTGCCAGCAGCCCGACAGGGTTCGGGGAGCAGTTCTTC. This encodes CASSPTGFGEQFF. Full variable domain (outside the CDR3, taken from reference TRBV7-3 and TRBJ2-1): GAGVSQTPSNKVTEKGKYVELRCDPISGHTALYWYRQSLGQGPEFLIYFQGTGAADDSGLPNDRFFAVRPEGSVSTLKIQRTERGDSAVYLCASSPTGFGEQFFGPGTRLTVL.

This sequence joins TRBV7-2 and TRBJ2-3, with unresolved D. Germline assignment: CDR1 SGHTA and CDR2 FQGNSA. Trimming cost V 0 bases and J 2 bases, with 9 bases left between them. The CDR3 spans 15 residues. CDR3 in DNA: TGTGCCAGCAGCTTAGCCCTCGGGTCCACAGATACGCAGTATTTT. It is translated as CASSLALGSTDTQYF.